The source of this T cell receptor beta chain is a study of T-cell memory formation after mild COVID-19. As for the study in general: There were largely donor-specific TCR clusters. Study results and caveats: CD4+ bias marked clones expanding day 15 to 37, unlike balanced contracting clones.

TCRdb called the 5' RACE reads again in MiXCR, with one record for every CDR3 protein. In the table there are fewer than 700,000 distinct CDR3 sequences, about a sixth of which are singletons. This clonotype was observed a few times. Its antigen remains unknown. The germline CDR1 and CDR2 sequences are SGHTA and FQGNSA. Deletions cut 5 bases from V and 15 bases from J, with 20 bases between. The length of the CDR3 is 13 residues. Sequences were obtained from PBMCs or a T cell subset sorted from them (not recorded which). This receptor was taken from an adult woman who had mild COVID-19 (a few samples of this study predate the infection). Cell type and time point are not known. This sequence joins TRBV7-2 and TRBJ2-1, with TRBD1 as a possible D gene (6 bases). Written as DNA, the CDR3 is TGTGCCAGCAGCGGCACCTGGACAGCTCAAGGGTTCTTC. Amino acids: CASSGTWTAQGFF.